This entry features one TCR beta chain sequence. The antigen remains undetermined. CDR1 is MNHEY, CDR2 SMNVEV, per germline (reference sequence). J was trimmed by 10 bases and V by 2 bases; bases with no gene match: 8. The CDR3 contains 14 residues. This entry comes from a study of cytomegalovirus exposure and HLA in healthy donors. PCR was performed using 60 Vbeta and 13 Jbeta primers. Clones were sequenced by immunoSEQ multiplex PCR, and TCRdb holds only the in-frame ones, with some missing. The sample includes about 150,000 clones, around 86% of them seen just once. Points from the study as a whole: Listed as cytomegalovirus-associated were 150 or so TCR beta chains. With further analysis later on, most CMV-associated TCR beta chains appeared HLA-restricted. Earlier results showed most TCR beta V segments being productive about 87% or about 30% of the time.

Donors in the study were healthy people who gave bone marrow. This receptor was taken from a woman in her twenties or thirties in good health and CMV-seronegative. The V gene is TRBV27, the J gene TRBJ2-1; 7 bases match TRBD2. Sequencing was carried out using PBMCs. CDR3 protein: CASSLGGRLQEQFF. DNA for the CDR3: TGTGCCAGCAGTTTAGGCGGGAGACTGCAGGAGCAGTTCTTC.